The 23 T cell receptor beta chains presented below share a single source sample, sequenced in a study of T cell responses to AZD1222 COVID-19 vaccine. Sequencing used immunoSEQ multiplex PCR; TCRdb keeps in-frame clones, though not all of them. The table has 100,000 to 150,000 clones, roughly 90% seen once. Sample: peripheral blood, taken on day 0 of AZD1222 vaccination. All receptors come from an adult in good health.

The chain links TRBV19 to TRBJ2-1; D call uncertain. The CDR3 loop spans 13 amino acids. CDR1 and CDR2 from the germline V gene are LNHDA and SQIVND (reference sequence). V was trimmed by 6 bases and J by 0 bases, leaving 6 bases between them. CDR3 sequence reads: CASRRNSYNEQFF. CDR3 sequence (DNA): TGTGCCAGTAGACGCAACTCCTACAATGAGCAGTTCTTC.

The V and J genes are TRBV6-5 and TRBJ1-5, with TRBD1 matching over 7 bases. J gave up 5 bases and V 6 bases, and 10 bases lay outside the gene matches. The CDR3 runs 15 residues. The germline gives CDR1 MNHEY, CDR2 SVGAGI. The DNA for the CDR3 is TGTGCCAGCAGGCCACCGGGACAGCAACATCAGCCCCAGCATTTT. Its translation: CASRPPGQQHQPQHF.

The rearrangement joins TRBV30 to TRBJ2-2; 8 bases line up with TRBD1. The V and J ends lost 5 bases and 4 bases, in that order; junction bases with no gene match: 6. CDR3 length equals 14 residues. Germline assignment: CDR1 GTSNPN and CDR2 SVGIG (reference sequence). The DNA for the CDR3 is TGTGCCTGGGGACAGGGTTTGTCCACCGGGGAGCTGTTTTTT. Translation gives CAWGQGLSTGELFF. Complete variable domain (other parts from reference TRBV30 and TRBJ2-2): SQTIHQWPATLVQPVGSPLSLECTVEGTSNPNLYWYRQAAGRGLQLLFYSVGIGQISSEVPQNLSASRPQDRQFILSSKKLLLSDSGFYLCAWGQGLSTGELFFGEGSRLTVL.

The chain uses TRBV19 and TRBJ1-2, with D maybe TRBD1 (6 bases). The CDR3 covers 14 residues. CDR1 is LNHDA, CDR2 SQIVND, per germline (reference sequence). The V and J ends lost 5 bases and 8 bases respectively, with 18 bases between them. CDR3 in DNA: TGTGCCAGTAGTCGAGGGACACCGGCGAGGGGCTACACCTTC. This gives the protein CASSRGTPARGYTF.

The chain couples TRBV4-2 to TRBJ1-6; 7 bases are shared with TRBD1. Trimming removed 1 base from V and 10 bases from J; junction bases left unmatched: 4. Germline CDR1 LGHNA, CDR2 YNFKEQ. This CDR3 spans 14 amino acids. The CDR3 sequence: CASSQATGQSPLHF. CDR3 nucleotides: TGTGCCAGCAGCCAAGCGACAGGGCAATCACCCCTCCACTTT.

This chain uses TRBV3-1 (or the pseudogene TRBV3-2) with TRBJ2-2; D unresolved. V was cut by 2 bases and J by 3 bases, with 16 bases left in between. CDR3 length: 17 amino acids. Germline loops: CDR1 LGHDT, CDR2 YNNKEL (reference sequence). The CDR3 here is CASSQWVPPKDTGELFF. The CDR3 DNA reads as TGTGCCAGCAGCCAATGGGTCCCCCCAAAAGACACCGGGGAGCTGTTTTTT.

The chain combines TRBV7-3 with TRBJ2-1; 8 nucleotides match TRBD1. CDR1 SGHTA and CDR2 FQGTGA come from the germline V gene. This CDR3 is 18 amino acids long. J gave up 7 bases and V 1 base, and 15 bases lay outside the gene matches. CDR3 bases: TGTGCCAGCAGCTTAATCGGACAGGGAAACAATCCGAGAAATGAGCAGTTCTTC. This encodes CASSLIGQGNNPRNEQFF.

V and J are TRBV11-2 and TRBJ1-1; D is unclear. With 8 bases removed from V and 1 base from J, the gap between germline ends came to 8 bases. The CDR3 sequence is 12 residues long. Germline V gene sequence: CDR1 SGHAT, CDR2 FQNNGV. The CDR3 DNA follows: TGTGCCAGCTCTTGGGGGAACACTGAAGCTTTCTTT. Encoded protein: CASSWGNTEAFF.

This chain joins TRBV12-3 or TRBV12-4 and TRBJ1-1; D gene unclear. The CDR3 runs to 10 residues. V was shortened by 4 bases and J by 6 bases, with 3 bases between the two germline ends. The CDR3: CASSYPEAFF. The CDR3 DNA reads TGTGCCAGCAGTTACCCTGAAGCTTTCTTT.

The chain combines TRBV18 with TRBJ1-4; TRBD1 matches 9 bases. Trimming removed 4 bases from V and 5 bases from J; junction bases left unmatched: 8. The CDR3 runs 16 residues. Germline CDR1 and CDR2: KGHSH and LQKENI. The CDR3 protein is CASSREAGQGNEKLFF. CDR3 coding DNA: TGTGCCAGCTCACGAGAAGCGGGACAGGGAAATGAAAAACTGTTTTTT.

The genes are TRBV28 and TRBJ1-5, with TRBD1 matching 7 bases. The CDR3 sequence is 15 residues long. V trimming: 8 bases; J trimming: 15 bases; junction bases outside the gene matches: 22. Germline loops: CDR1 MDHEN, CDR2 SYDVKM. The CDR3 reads CASGAPGQLIRGLHF. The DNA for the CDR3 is TGTGCCAGCGGGGCCCCGGGACAGCTGATCAGGGGGTTGCATTTT.

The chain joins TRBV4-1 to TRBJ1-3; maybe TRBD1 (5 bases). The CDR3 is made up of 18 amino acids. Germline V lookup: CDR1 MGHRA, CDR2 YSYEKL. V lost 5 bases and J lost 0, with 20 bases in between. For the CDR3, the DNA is TGCGCCAGCAGCGAATACTGGGACGGGTTAAGCTCTGGAAACACCATATATTTT. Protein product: CASSEYWDGLSSGNTIYF.

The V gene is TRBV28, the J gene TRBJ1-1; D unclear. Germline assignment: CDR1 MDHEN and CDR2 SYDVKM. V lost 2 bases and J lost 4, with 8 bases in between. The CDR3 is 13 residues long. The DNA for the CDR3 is TGTGCCAGCAGTTTAATTACCGCCACTGAAGCTTTCTTT. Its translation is CASSLITATEAFF.

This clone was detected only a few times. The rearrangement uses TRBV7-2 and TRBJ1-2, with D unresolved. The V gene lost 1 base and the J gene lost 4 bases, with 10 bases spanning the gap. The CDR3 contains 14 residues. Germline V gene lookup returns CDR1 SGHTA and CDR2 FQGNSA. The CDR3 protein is CASSLEDGSYGYTF. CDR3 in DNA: TGTGCCAGCAGCTTAGAAGACGGTAGCTATGGCTACACCTTC.

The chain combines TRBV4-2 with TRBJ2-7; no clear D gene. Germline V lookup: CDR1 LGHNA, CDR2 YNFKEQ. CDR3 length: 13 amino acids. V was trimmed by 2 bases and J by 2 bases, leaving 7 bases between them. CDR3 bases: TGTGCCAGCAGCCAACCGCCAGCCTACGAGCAGTACTTC. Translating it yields CASSQPPAYEQYF.

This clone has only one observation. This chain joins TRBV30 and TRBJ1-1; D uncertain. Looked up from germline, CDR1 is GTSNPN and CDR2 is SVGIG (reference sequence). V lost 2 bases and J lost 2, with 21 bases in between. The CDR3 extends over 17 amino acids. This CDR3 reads CAWSLAIGIRGNTEAFF. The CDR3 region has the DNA TGTGCCTGGAGTCTGGCAATCGGGATCCGTGGAAACACTGAAGCTTTCTTT. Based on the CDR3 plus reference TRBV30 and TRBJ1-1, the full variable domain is SQTIHQWPATLVQPVGSPLSLECTVEGTSNPNLYWYRQAAGRGLQLLFYSVGIGQISSEVPQNLSASRPQDRQFILSSKKLLLSDSGFYLCAWSLAIGIRGNTEAFFGQGTRLTVV.

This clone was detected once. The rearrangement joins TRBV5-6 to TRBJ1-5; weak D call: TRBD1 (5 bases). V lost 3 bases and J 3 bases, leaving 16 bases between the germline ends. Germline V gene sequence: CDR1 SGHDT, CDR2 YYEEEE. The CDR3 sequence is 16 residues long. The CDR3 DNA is TGTGCCAGCAGCTCAACCCGGACACCACTCAATCAGCCCCAGCATTTT. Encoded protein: CASSSTRTPLNQPQHF.

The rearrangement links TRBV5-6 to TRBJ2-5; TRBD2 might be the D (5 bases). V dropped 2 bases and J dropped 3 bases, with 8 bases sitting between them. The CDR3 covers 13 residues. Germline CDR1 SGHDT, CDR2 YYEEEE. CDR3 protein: CASSLSGEETQYF. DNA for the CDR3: TGTGCCAGCAGCTTAAGCGGAGAAGAGACCCAGTACTTC.

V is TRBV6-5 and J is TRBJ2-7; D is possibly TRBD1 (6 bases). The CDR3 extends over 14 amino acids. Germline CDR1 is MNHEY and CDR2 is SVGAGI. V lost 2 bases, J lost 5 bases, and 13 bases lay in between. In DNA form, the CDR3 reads TGTGCCAGCAGTTACGAGGGGACAACTAACGAGCAGTACTTC. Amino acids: CASSYEGTTNEQYF.

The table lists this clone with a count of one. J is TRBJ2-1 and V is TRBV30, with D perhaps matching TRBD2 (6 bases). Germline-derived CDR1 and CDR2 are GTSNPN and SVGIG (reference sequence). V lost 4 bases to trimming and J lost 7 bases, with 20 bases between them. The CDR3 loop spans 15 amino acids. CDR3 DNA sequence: TGTGCCTGGACGGGGTTGGCGGGAAGCCCGAATGAGCAGTTCTTC. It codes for CAWTGLAGSPNEQFF.

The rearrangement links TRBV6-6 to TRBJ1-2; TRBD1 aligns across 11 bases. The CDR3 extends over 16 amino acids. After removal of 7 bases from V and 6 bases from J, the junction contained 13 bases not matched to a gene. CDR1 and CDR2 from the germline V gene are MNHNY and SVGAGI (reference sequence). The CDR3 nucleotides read TGTGCCAGCAACCAGGACAGGGGGCAGCGAGGTGATGGCTACACCTTC. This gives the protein CASNQDRGQRGDGYTF.

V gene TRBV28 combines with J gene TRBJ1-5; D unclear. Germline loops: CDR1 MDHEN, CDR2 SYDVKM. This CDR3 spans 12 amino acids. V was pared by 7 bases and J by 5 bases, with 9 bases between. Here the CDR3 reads CASTPGYQPQHF. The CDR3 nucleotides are TGTGCCAGCACCCCCGGCTATCAGCCCCAGCATTTT. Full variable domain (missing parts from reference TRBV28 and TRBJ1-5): DVKVTQSSRYLVKRTGEKVFLECVQDMDHENMFWYRQDPGLGLRLIYFSYDVKMKEKGDIPEGYSVSREKKERFSLILESASTNQTSMYLCASTPGYQPQHFGDGTRLSIL.

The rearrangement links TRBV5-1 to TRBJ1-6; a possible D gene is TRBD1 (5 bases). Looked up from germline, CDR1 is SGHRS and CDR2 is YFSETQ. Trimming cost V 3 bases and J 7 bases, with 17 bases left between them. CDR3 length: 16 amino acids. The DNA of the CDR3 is TGCGCCAGCAGCTCTCTCGGGACCCTAGGGAATTCACCCCTCCACTTT. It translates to CASSSLGTLGNSPLHF.